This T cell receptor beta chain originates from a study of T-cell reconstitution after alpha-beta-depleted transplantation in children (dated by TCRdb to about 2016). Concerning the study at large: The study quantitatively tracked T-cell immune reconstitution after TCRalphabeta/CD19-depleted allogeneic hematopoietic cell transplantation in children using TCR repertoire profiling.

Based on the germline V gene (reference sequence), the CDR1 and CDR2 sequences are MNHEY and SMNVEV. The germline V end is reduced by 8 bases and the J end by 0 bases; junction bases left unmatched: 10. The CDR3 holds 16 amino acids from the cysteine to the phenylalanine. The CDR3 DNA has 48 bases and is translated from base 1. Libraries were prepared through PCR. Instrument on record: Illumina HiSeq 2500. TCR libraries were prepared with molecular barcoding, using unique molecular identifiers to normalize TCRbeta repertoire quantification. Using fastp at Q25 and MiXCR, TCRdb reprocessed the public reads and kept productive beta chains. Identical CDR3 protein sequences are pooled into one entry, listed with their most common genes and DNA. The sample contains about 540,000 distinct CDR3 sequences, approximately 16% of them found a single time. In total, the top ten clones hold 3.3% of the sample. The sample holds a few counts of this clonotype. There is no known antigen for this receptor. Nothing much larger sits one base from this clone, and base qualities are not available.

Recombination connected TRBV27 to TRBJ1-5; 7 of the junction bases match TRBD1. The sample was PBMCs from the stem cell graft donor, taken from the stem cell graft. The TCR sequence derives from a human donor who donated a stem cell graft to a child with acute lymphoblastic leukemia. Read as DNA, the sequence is TGTGCCAGCCAGGACAGGCTGGGATATAGCAATCAGCCCCAGCATTTT. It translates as CASQDRLGYSNQPQHF.